This T cell receptor (beta chain) was profiled in a study of metastatic and nonmetastatic thyroid tumors. Whole-study context: It was across blood and tumor or nodule tissue from malignant and benign thyroid patients that repertoires were compared.

General study findings and limits: Across blood and tumor, TCR beta diversity in malignant thyroid tumors was reportedly significantly higher than in benign nodules.

TCRdb reprocessed the PCR reads via MiXCR. The profile covers some 40,000 clones, with 20% to 25% appearing a single time and about 14% taken by the ten largest. This clone has just one count. Its antigen is not known. CDR1 and CDR2 from the germline V gene are DFQATT and SNEGSKA (reference sequence). The CDR3 sequence is 13 residues long. Prior to thyroid surgery, none of the patients had received any treatment. The chain combines TRBV20-1 with TRBJ2-1; D unclear. Sequencing was performed on tumor tissue. This receptor was taken from a female donor with papillary thyroid cancer or a benign thyroid nodule (not recorded which). Some clones in this sample may be carry-over from other donors' samples. CDR3 region: CISRDLAGDEQFF. For the CDR3, the DNA is TGCATTTCTAGAGATCTCGCTGGAGATGAGCAGTTCTTC.